One T cell receptor (beta chain) is described in this entry. CDR3 length equals 15 residues. The germline gives CDR1 MNHEY, CDR2 SVGAGI. V lost 2 bases, J lost 0 bases, and 8 bases lay in between. Per the original data handling: Researchers report that nucleated cell counts were estimated from reference gene primer amplification. TCRdb keeps only in-frame clones here, not all; method: immunoSEQ multiplex PCR. V, J and clone size are taken as reported in that table, and D and trimming were inferred from the DNA itself. The profile shows around 99,000 clones, around 90% of them singletons. The data were taken from a study of blood T cell repertoires in COVID-19. In the study overall: Samples came from the United States, Italy and Spain, spanning acute and convalescent COVID-19. PBMCs, B-cell-depleted T cells, or T cells provided the cDNA or gDNA that made up the material.

The V gene is TRBV6-5, the J gene TRBJ2-1; D not certain. The receptor comes from a middle-aged man with active or convalescent COVID-19. The source material was peripheral blood. Written as DNA, the CDR3 is TGTGCCAGCAGTTACGGCGGAAGCTCCTACAATGAGCAGTTCTTC. Translation: CASSYGGSSYNEQFF.